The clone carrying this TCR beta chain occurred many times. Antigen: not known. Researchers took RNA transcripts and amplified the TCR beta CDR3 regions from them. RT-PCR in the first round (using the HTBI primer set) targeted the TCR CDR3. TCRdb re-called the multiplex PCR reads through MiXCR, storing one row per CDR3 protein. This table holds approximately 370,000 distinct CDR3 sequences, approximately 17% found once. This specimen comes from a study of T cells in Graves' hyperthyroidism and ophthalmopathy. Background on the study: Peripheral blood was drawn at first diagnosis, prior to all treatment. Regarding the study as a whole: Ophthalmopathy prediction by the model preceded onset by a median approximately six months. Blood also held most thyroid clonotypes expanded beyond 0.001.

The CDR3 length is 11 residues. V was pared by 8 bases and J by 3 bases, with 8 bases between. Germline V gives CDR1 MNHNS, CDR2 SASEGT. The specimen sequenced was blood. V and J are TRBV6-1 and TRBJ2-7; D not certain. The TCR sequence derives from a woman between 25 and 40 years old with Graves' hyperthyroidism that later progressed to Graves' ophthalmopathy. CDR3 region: CASFWGYEQYF. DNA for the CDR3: TGTGCCAGCTTTTGGGGCTACGAGCAGTACTTC.